A single sample is the source of the 2 T cell receptor beta chains below, sequenced in a study of spatial heterogeneity in lung cancer. Findings of the study overall: How many expanded intratumoral alpha and beta TCRs were present tracked the tumor mutation count, which was a count of nonsynonymous mutations.

Time point denoted: sample taken at primary tumor resection. TCRdb independently ran MiXCR on the 5' RACE reads; one entry per CDR3 protein. The table records 8,000 to 10,000 distinct CDR3 sequences, over 6% of them present only once. Their recognized antigens are unknown. This specimen consisted of lung tumor tissue, obtained at surgery. Every receptor here comes from a male donor with early-stage non-small cell lung cancer.

There are many counts of this clonotype. This beta chain is a stray read from a library made for alpha chains; its abundance is not meaningful. The rearrangement uses TRBV20-1 and TRBJ1-6; 7 positions agree with TRBD1. Losses at the gene ends were 3 bases for V and 6 bases for J; bases not matched to a gene: 2. The CDR3 spans 13 residues. Germline V CDR1 and CDR2: DFQATT, SNEGSKA (reference sequence). The CDR3 region is CSASGDSNSPLHF. The CDR3 DNA follows: TGCAGTGCTAGTGGGGACAGTAATTCACCCCTCCACTTT.

This clonotype has ten or more counts. This beta chain lies outside the target of a library built for alpha chains; its clone size means little. This sequence joins TRBV28 and TRBJ1-2, with a weak D call TRBD1 (5 bases). The CDR3 sequence is 12 residues long. Trimming took off 5 bases at V and 5 bases at J, with 9 bases between the two ends. Germline values: CDR1 MDHEN, CDR2 SYDVKM. The CDR3 protein is CASSPQVYGYTF. In DNA form, the CDR3 reads TGTGCCAGCAGTCCACAGGTATATGGCTACACCTTC.